Presented here are 25 T cell receptor beta chains from one specimen sequenced in a study of blood T cell repertoires in COVID-19. The protocol was immunoSEQ multiplex PCR, while the TCRdb copy is restricted to in-frame clones and leaves out a portion. The sample records approximately 70,000 clones, approximately 90% being singletons. The sample comprised peripheral blood. The receptors stem from a woman aged 18-30 years with acute or convalescent COVID-19.

The chain recombines TRBV6-5 with TRBJ1-1; D is undetermined. Per germline, CDR1 MNHEY and CDR2 SVGAGI. V was pared by 7 bases and J by 2 bases, with 17 bases between. This CDR3 has 15 amino acids. CDR3 sequence (DNA): TGTGCCAGCAATGCCCGGACGGGGAAAAACACTGAAGCTTTCTTT. Translated: CASNARTGKNTEAFF.

This clone came up once. CDR3 DNA sequence: TGCGCCAGCAGCCAAGATTTAGGTCTAGCGGGAGGGCGACCGTACTTC. Protein sequence: CASSQDLGLAGGRPYF. This chain joins TRBV4-3 and TRBJ2-7; TRBD2 aligns across 12 bases. Germline-derived CDR1 and CDR2 are LGHNA and YSLEER. The CDR3 runs 16 residues. Losses at the gene ends were 0 bases for V and 12 bases for J; bases not matched to a gene: 12.

Of note for this clone: The conserved phenylalanine or tryptophan normally closing the CDR3 is absent here, so this likely arose from a read error. The DNA is omitted, as the CDR3 cannot be located on it reliably, and the CDR3 follows TCRdb's listing. CDR3 residues: CASSLTILGQGVFFS. The chain is built from TRBV28 and TRBJ1-2; no check of the table's D call, TRBD1, against the DNA was made. Counting both end residues, the CDR3 totals 15 amino acids. Germline V gives CDR1 MDHEN, CDR2 SYDVKM.

The chain joins TRBV28 to TRBJ2-5, with D uncertain. Trimming stripped 10 bases from V and 6 bases from J, with 18 bases between. Germline V lookup: CDR1 MDHEN, CDR2 SYDVKM. The CDR3 consists of 13 residues. The CDR3 sequence is CATSLTSMQTQYF. The CDR3 region has the DNA TGTGCCACCTCCCTGACTTCAATGCAGACCCAGTACTTC.

This chain connects TRBV15 to TRBJ2-5; D call uncertain. V was pared by 3 bases and J by 4 bases, with 6 bases between. This CDR3 has 12 amino acids. Per germline, CDR1 LNHNV and CDR2 YYDKDF (reference sequence). The CDR3 is CATSSVRETQYF. Here the CDR3 DNA reads TGTGCCACCAGCAGCGTGAGAGAGACCCAGTACTTC.

This clone has only a few counts. The CDR3 spells CASSPGQGAPGEQYF. In nucleotides, the CDR3 is TGTGCCAGCAGCCCGGGACAGGGTGCTCCGGGGGAGCAGTACTTC. V and J are TRBV5-5 and TRBJ2-7; 9 bases are a match to TRBD1. J was trimmed by 7 bases and V by 4 bases; bases with no gene match: 12. Germline V gene lookup returns CDR1 SGHKS and CDR2 YYEKEE (reference sequence). This CDR3 has 15 residues.

This chain links TRBV5-8 with TRBJ1-2; 8 nucleotides match TRBD1. The trim removed 3 bases at V and 5 bases at J, leaving 6 bases unmatched. The CDR3 has 14 residues. The germline V gene encodes CDR1 SGHTS and CDR2 YDEGEE. CDR3 region: CASSSRTGPYGYTF. The CDR3 region has the DNA TGTGCCAGCAGCTCCCGGACAGGGCCATATGGCTACACCTTC. The full variable domain, with the rest looked up from reference TRBV5-8 and TRBJ1-2, is EAGVTQSPTHLIKTRGQQATLRCSPISGHTSVYWYQQALGLGLQFLLWYDEGEERNRGNFPPRFSGRQFPNYSSELNVNALELEDSALYLCASSSRTGPYGYTFGSGTRLTVV.

In its sample, this clone was seen once. V gene TRBV9 combines with J gene TRBJ2-3; D possibly corresponds to TRBD2 (7 bases). Germline-derived CDR1 and CDR2 are SGDLS and YYNGEE. The V end was cut by 0 bases, the J end by 4 bases, with 15 bases between. The CDR3 length is 16 residues. CDR3 DNA: TGTGCCAGCAGCGTAGGTTCGGGGGGCTGGTCAGATACGCAGTATTTT. Protein: CASSVGSGGWSDTQYF.

The CDR3 sequence is CASSPRGNTEAFF. CDR3 nucleotides: TGTGCCAGCAGCCCTAGGGGGAACACTGAAGCTTTCTTT. The chain combines TRBV5-5 with TRBJ1-1, with D possibly being TRBD1 (5 bases). CDR3 size: 13 residues. Germline V gene data show CDR1 as SGHKS and CDR2 as YYEKEE (reference sequence). The V and J ends lost 4 bases and 1 base respectively, with 8 bases between them.

V gene TRBV5-1 combines with J gene TRBJ2-1, with TRBD2 matching over 13 bases. V shed 0 bases and J 10 bases; nucleotides not matched to a gene: 7. The CDR3 contains 16 residues. CDR1 and CDR2 (germline): SGHRS, YFSETQ. The CDR3 DNA is TGCGCCAGCAGCTTGGGGACTAGCGGGGGTTTAGGGGAGCAGTTCTTC. Translated: CASSLGTSGGLGEQFF.

This chain links TRBV7-9 with TRBJ1-3, with 7 bases matching TRBD1. The CDR3 extends over 17 amino acids. Germline CDR1 and CDR2: SEHNR and FQNEAQ (reference sequence). J gave up 0 bases and V 3 bases, and 8 bases lay outside the gene matches. CDR3 DNA: TGTGCCAGCAGCTTTAGGGGACAGAAAAGCTCTGGAAACACCATATATTTT. Protein sequence: CASSFRGQKSSGNTIYF. Based on the CDR3 plus reference TRBV7-9 and TRBJ1-3, the full variable domain is DTGVSQNPRHKITKRGQNVTFRCDPISEHNRLYWYRQTLGQGPEFLTYFQNEAQLEKSRLLSDRFSAERPKGSFSTLEIQRTEQGDSAMYLCASSFRGQKSSGNTIYFGEGSWLTVV.

This sequence joins TRBV6-5 and TRBJ2-1; TRBD1 matches at 10 bases. Germline values: CDR1 MNHEY, CDR2 SVGAGI. There are 15 residues in the CDR3. After removal of 4 bases from V and 7 bases from J, the junction contained 7 bases not matched to a gene. CDR3 nucleotide sequence: TGTGCCAGCAGTTCCACGGGGACAGGGGAAAATGAGCAGTTCTTC. Translated, it gives CASSSTGTGENEQFF.

The CDR3 protein is CASSLRGGAGNTEAFF. CDR3 sequence (DNA): TGTGCCAGCAGCTTAAGGGGAGGGGCCGGGAACACTGAAGCTTTCTTT. V is TRBV7-2 and J is TRBJ1-1; tentative D call: TRBD1 (5 bases). There are 16 residues in the CDR3. Germline CDR1 is SGHTA and CDR2 is FQGNSA. V lost 2 bases to trimming and J lost 1 base, with 14 bases between them.

V gene TRBV5-5 combines with J gene TRBJ2-2; TRBD1 is a possible D gene (5 bases). Germline CDR1 SGHKS, CDR2 YYEKEE (reference sequence). V was pared by 1 base and J by 0 bases, with 10 bases between. This CDR3 is 16 amino acids long. CDR3 nucleotide sequence: TGTGCCAGCAGCTTGACAGGCGCCACGAACACCGGGGAGCTGTTTTTT. As protein: CASSLTGATNTGELFF.

The chain has TRBV2 and TRBJ2-7, with 12 bases aligning to TRBD1. CDR1 is SNHLY and CDR2 is FYNNEI in the germline V gene. The J segment lost 6 bases and the V segment lost 1 base, leaving 13 bases of the junction unmatched. This CDR3 spans 18 amino acids. The CDR3 DNA follows: TGTGCCAGCAGTGAAGTTGAGGGGGGACAGGGGGCTCCCGGCGAGCAGTACTTC. Its translation: CASSEVEGGQGAPGEQYF.

The chain is built from TRBV6-2 or TRBV6-3 and TRBJ2-4, with D hard to call. V lost 0 bases and J lost 0, with 12 bases in between. The CDR3 length is 17 residues. Germline CDR1 MNHEY, CDR2 SVGEGT. The chain's CDR3 is CASSYSNGLLAKNIQYF. The CDR3 DNA follows: TGTGCCAGCAGTTACTCGAACGGTCTTCTAGCCAAAAACATTCAGTACTTC.

The chain links TRBV11-2 to TRBJ2-7, with TRBD1 matching 7 bases. With 1 base clipped from V and 3 bases from J, the junction kept 6 bases outside the gene matches. This CDR3 region has 15 residues. CDR1 and CDR2 (germline): SGHAT, FQNNGV. CDR3: CASSLGSQGDYEQYF. CDR3 nucleotides: TGTGCCAGCAGCTTAGGGAGCCAGGGGGACTACGAGCAGTACTTC.

V usage is TRBV30 and J usage is TRBJ2-1; weak D call: TRBD1 (5 bases). Germline-derived CDR1 and CDR2 are GTSNPN and SVGIG (reference sequence). CDR3 length: 13 residues. Between the trimmed V and J ends, which lost 3 bases and 8 bases, there was a span of 14 bases. Written as DNA, the CDR3 is TGTGCCTGGAGGGGGAAGGGGATAGATGAGCAGTTCTTC. Encoded protein: CAWRGKGIDEQFF.

The rearrangement uses TRBV11-2 and TRBJ2-1; TRBD2 matches at 14 bases. The CDR3 sequence is 18 residues long. Trimming removed 4 bases from V and 2 bases from J; junction bases left unmatched: 7. CDR1 SGHAT and CDR2 FQNNGV come from the germline V gene. The CDR3 sequence is CASSSPGLAGVAYNEQFF. The CDR3 region has the DNA TGTGCCAGCAGCTCCCCGGGACTAGCGGGAGTCGCCTACAATGAGCAGTTCTTC.

This rearrangement joins TRBV3-1 (or the pseudogene TRBV3-2) to TRBJ1-1; the D is unclear. Germline assignment: CDR1 LGHDT and CDR2 YNNKEL (reference sequence). The CDR3 sequence is 13 residues long. Trimming stripped 4 bases from V and 1 base from J, with 7 bases between. CDR3 sequence (DNA): TGTGCCAGCAGCCGACGGGGGAACACTGAAGCTTTCTTT. This sequence encodes CASSRRGNTEAFF.

The J gene is TRBJ2-1, the V gene TRBV5-1; the match to TRBD2 covers 7 bases. Trimming at V came to 4 bases and at J to 2 bases, leaving 9 bases not matched to a gene. This CDR3 region has 16 residues. Germline V CDR1 and CDR2: SGHRS, YFSETQ. CDR3 sequence: CASSPEAGNAYNEQFF. The CDR3 nucleotides read TGCGCCAGCAGCCCCGAAGCGGGAAACGCCTACAATGAGCAGTTCTTC. The entire variable domain, with the rest obtained from reference TRBV5-1 and TRBJ2-1, is as follows: KAGVTQTPRYLIKTRGQQVTLSCSPISGHRSVSWYQQTPGQGLQFLFEYFSETQRNKGNFPGRFSGRQFSNSRSEMNVSTLELGDSALYLCASSPEAGNAYNEQFFGPGTRLTVL.

The gene calls are TRBV6-6 and TRBJ1-2; D is perhaps TRBD1 (5 bases). CDR3 length: 16 residues. V lost 0 bases, J lost 1 base, and 12 bases lay in between. CDR1 MNHNY and CDR2 SVGAGI come from the germline V gene (reference sequence). This CDR3 is CASSYSFQGSNYGYTF. The CDR3 DNA reads TGTGCCAGCAGTTACTCGTTTCAGGGTAGTAACTATGGCTACACCTTC.

This chain uses TRBV2 with TRBJ1-1; TRBD1 agrees at 8 bases. With V trimmed by 0 bases and J by 1 base, 4 bases remained unmatched. CDR1 SNHLY and CDR2 FYNNEI come from the germline V gene. The CDR3 runs to 16 residues. Here the CDR3 DNA reads TGTGCCAGCAGTGAAGCGAGACAGGGGAGGAACACTGAAGCTTTCTTT. Amino acid sequence: CASSEARQGRNTEAFF.

The gene calls are TRBV5-5 and TRBJ1-2; TRBD1 aligns across 8 bases. This CDR3 is built from 14 residues. The germline gives CDR1 SGHKS, CDR2 YYEKEE (reference sequence). With V trimmed by 2 bases and J by 6 bases, 6 bases remained unmatched. The CDR3 sequence is CASSLAGGSDGYTF. The CDR3 region has the DNA TGTGCCAGCAGCTTAGCAGGGGGCTCGGATGGCTACACCTTC.

The J gene is TRBJ1-2, the V gene TRBV29-1; possibly TRBD1 for D (6 bases). The CDR3 extends over 13 amino acids. CDR1 SQVTM and CDR2 ANQGSEA come from the germline V gene. Trimming shortened V by 7 bases and J by 0 bases, and 12 bases separated the two germline ends. Here the CDR3 reads CSALDRSNYGYTF. In nucleotides, the CDR3 is TGCAGCGCCCTCGACAGGTCTAACTATGGCTACACCTTC.